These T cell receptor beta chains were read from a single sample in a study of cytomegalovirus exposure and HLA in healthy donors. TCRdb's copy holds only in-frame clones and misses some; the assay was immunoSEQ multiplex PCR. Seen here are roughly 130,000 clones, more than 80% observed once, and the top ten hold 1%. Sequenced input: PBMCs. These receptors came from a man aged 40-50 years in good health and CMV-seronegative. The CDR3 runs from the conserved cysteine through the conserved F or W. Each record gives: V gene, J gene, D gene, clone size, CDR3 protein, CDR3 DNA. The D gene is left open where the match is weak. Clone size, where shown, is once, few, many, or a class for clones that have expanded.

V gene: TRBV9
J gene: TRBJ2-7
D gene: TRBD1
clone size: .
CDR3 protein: CASSVEGTGTGVTYEQYF
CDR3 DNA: TGTGCCAGCAGCGTAGAAGGGACCGGGACAGGGGTTACCTACGAGCAGTACTTC

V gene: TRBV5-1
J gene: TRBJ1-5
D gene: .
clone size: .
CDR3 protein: CASSLDGQPQHF
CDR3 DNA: TGCGCCAGCAGCTTGGATGGCCAGCCCCAGCATTTT

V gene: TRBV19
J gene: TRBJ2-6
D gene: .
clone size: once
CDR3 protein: CASTPLGQGISGANVLTF
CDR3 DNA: TGTGCCAGTACCCCCCTGGGGCAAGGGATTTCTGGGGCCAACGTCCTGACTTTC

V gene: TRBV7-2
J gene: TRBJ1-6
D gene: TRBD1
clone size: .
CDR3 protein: CASSLVGWTGARSPLHF
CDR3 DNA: TGTGCCAGCAGCTTAGTTGGTTGGACAGGGGCGCGGTCACCCCTCCACTTT

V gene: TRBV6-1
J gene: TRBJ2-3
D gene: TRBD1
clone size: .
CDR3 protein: CASSELGQGSIRTDTQYF
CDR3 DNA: TGTGCCAGCAGTGAACTTGGACAGGGGAGTATTCGAACAGATACGCAGTATTTT

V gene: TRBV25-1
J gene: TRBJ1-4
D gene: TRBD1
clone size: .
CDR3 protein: CASSGQGFYEKLFF
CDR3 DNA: TGTGCCAGCAGTGGACAGGGTTTTTATGAAAAACTGTTTTTT

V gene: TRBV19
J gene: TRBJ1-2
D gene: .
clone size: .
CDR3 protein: CASSIYPPRYGGADYGYTF
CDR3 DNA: TGTGCCAGTAGTATCTATCCCCCTCGGTATGGGGGGGCCGACTATGGCTACACCTTC

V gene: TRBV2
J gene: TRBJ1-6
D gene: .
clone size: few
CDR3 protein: CASTELSVGSPLHF
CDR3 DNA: TGTGCCAGCACAGAGTTGAGCGTAGGTTCACCCCTCCACTTT

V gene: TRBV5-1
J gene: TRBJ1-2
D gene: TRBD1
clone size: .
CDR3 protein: CASSFGQGYGYTF
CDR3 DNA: TGCGCCAGCAGCTTCGGACAGGGCTATGGCTACACCTTC

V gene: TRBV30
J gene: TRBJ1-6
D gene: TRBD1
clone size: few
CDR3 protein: CAWRGDRGGNNSPLHF
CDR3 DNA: TGTGCCTGGAGGGGGGACAGGGGGGGGAATAATTCACCCCTCCACTTT

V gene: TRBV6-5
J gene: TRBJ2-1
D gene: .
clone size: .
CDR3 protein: CASTAGPYNEQFF
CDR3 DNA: TGTGCCAGCACGGCGGGACCATACAATGAGCAGTTCTTC

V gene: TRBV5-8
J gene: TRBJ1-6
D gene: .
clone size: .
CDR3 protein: CASSFQGNSPLHF
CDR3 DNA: TGTGCCAGCAGCTTTCAGGGGAATTCACCCCTCCACTTT

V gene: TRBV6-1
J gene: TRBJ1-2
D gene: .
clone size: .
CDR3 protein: CASSEAQVQIYGYTF
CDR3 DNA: TGTGCCAGCAGTGAAGCGCAGGTCCAAATATATGGCTACACCTTC

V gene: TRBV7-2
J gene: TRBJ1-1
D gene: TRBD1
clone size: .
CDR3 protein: CASSLGPGRGPTEAFF
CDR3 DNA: TGTGCCAGCAGCTTAGGTCCGGGCAGGGGGCCGACTGAAGCTTTCTTT

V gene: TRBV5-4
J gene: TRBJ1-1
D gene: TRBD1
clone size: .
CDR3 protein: CASSLGTGGIQAFF
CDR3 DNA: TGTGCCAGCAGCTTGGGGACAGGGGGTATACAAGCTTTCTTT

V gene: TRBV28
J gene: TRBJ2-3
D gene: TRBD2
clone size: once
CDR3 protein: CASSFTSGSFADTQYF
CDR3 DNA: TGTGCCAGCAGTTTTACCAGCGGGAGCTTCGCAGATACGCAGTATTTT

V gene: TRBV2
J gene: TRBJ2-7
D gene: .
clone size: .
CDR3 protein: CASHKGQGLDEQYF
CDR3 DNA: TGTGCCAGCCATAAAGGCCAGGGGCTGGACGAGCAGTACTTC

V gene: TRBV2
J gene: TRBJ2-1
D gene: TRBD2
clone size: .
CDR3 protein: CASSEDLAGYNEQFF
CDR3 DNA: TGTGCCAGCAGTGAAGATCTAGCGGGGTACAATGAGCAGTTCTTC

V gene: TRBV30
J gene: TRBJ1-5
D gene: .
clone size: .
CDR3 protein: CAWSRQGGQPQHF
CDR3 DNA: TGTGCCTGGAGTCGTCAGGGAGGTCAGCCCCAGCATTTT

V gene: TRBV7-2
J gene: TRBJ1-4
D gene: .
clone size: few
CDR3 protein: CASSPQGTTNEKLFF
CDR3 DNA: TGTGCCAGCAGCCCCCAGGGAACGACTAATGAAAAACTGTTTTTT

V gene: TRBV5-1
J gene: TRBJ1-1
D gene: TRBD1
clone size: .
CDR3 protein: CASSLALSGQDTEAFF
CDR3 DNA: TGCGCCAGCAGCTTGGCCCTATCCGGACAGGACACTGAAGCTTTCTTT

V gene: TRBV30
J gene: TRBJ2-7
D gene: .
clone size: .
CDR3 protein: CAWSVSGEQYF
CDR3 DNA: TGTGCCTGGAGTGTATCCGGCGAGCAGTACTTC

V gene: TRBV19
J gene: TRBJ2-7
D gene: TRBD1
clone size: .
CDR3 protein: CASRKGADYEQYF
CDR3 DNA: TGTGCCAGTAGGAAGGGGGCGGACTACGAGCAGTACTTC

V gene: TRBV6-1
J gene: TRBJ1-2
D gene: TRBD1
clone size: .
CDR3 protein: CASTPQGGNYGYTF
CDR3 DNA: TGTGCCAGCACCCCCCAGGGGGGTAACTATGGCTACACCTTC

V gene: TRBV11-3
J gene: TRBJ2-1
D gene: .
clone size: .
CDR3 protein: CASSQLAPGEQFF
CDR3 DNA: TGTGCCAGCAGCCAACTAGCCCCAGGTGAGCAGTTCTTC

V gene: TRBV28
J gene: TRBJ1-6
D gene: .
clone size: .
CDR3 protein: CASSSPARVYYNSPLHF
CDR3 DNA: TGTGCCAGCAGTTCCCCGGCCAGGGTGTACTATAATTCACCCCTCCACTTT

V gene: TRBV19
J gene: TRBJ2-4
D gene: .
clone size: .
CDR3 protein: CASSIDFGGNIQYF
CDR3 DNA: TGTGCCAGTAGTATAGATTTCGGGGGAAACATTCAGTACTTC

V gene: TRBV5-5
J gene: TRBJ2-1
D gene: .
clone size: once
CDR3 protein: CASSLWAEPYNEQFF
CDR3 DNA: TGTGCCAGCAGCTTGTGGGCAGAACCCTACAATGAGCAGTTCTTC

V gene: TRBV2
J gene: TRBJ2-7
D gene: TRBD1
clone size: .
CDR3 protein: CASSEEIGGAYEQYF
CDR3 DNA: TGTGCCAGCAGTGAAGAAATAGGGGGCGCCTACGAGCAGTACTTC

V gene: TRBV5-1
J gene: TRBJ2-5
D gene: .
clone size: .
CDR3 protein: CASSLTGVETQYF
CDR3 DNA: TGCGCCAGCAGCTTGACGGGAGTAGAGACCCAGTACTTC

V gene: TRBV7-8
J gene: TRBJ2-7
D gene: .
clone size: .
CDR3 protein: CASSLARGTGGYEQYF
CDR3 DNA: TGTGCCAGCAGCTTAGCGCGTGGCACTGGAGGGTACGAGCAGTACTTC

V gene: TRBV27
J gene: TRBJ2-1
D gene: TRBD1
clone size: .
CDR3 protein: CASSLTGSSYNEQFF
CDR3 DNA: TGTGCCAGCAGTTTGACAGGGAGCTCCTACAATGAGCAGTTCTTC